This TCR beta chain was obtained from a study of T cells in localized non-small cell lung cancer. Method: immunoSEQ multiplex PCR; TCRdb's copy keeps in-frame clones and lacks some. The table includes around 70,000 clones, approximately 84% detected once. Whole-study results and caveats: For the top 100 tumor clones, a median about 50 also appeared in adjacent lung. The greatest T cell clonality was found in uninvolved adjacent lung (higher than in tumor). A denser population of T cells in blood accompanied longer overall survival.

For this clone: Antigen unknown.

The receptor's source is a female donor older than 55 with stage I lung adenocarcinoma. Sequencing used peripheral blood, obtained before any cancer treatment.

CDR3 loop: CASSLKAGELFF. The CDR3 DNA is TGTGCCAGCAGCTTAAAAGCAGGGGAGCTGTTTTTT. V is TRBV7-8 and J is TRBJ2-2; D is ambiguous. Germline lookup yields CDR1 SGHVS and CDR2 FQNEAQ. V was cut by 2 bases and J by 8 bases, with 6 bases left in between. The CDR3 sequence is 12 residues long.